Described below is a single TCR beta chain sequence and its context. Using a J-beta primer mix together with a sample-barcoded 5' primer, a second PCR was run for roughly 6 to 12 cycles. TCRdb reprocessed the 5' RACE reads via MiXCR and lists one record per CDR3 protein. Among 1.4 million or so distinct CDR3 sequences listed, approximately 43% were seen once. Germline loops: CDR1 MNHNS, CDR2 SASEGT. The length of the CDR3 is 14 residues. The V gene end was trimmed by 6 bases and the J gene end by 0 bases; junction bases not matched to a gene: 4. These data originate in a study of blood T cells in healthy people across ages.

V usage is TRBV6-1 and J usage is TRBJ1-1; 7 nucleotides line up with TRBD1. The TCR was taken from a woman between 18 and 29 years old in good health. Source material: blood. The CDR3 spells CASRWDSLNTEAFF. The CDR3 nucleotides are TGTGCCAGCAGGTGGGACAGCCTGAACACTGAAGCTTTCTTT.